This T cell receptor (beta chain) was sequenced for a study of post-analysis software for immune sequencing data. About the study: Multiple sclerosis in the patients followed relapsing-remitting, secondary progressive and progressive-relapsing courses. General study points: Those with multiple sclerosis, the patient group, showed significantly lower normalized Chao1 diversity than controls. In patients, TRBV5-6, TRBV5-1 and TRBV20-1 belonged to four or five TRBV segments found more frequently than in controls.

On this clonotype: The antigen remains unidentified.

Built from TCR beta cDNA, the libraries had unique molecular identifiers in them. Input amounts of roughly 1 to 10 million T cells were used. These gave some 500,000 cDNA molecules, so each molecule approximated one T cell. TCRdb passed the PCR reads through MiXCR, listing each CDR3 protein once. The sample lists roughly 670,000 distinct CDR3 sequences, 59% occurring once. Germline values: CDR1 MNHEY, CDR2 SMNVEV (reference sequence). The CDR3 sequence is 15 residues long. The V end was cut by 8 bases, the J end by 6 bases, with 20 bases between. The receptor was isolated from a girl aged 2 to 10 with multiple sclerosis. The rearrangement joins TRBV27 to TRBJ2-1; no clear D gene. The sample was blood. The CDR3 sequence: CASATAILSGNEQFF. In DNA, the CDR3 is TGTGCCAGCGCCACGGCGATTCTTTCGGGCAATGAGCAGTTCTTC.